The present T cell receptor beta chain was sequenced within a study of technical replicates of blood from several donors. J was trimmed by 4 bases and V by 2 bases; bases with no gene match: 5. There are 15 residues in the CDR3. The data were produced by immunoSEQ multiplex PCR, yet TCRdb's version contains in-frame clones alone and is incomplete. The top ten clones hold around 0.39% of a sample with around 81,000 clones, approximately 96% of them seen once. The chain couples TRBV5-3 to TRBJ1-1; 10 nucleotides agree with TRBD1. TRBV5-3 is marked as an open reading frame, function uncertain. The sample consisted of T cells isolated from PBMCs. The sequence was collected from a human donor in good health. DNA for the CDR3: TGTGCCAGAAGCTTACCCGGGACAGGGGTCACTGAAGCTTTCTTT. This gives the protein CARSLPGTGVTEAFF.